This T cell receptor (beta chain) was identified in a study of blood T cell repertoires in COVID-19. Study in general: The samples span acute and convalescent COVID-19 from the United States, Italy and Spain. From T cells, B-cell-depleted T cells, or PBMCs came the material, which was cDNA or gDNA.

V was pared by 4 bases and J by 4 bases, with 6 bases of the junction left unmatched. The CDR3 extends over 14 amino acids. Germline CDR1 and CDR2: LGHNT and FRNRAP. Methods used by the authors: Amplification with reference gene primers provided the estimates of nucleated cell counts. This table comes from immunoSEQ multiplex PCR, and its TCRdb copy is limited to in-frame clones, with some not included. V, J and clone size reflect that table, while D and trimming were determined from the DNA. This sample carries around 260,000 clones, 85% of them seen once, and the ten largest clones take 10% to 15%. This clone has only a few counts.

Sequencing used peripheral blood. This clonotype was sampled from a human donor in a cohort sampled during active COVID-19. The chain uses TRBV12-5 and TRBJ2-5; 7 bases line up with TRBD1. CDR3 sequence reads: CASGSDRRGETQYF. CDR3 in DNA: TGTGCTAGTGGTTCGGACAGGCGAGGAGAGACCCAGTACTTC.